This TCR beta chain was retrieved from a study of T cell repertoires in cytomegalovirus infection. For the study at large: It was recently identified HLA-C-restricted and well-studied HLA-B-restricted CMV epitopes that the study used. Both CMV infection and a matching HLA type were indicated by public TCR beta signatures. Study results and limitations: Cumulative frequency (of public TCR beta family members) identified carriers of CMV plus the relevant HLA.

This CDR3 is built from 14 residues. Germline CDR1 and CDR2: SNHLY and FYNNEI. The junction had 5 bases not matched to a gene; V was cut back by 5 bases and J by 6 bases. Comment on this clonotype: Antigen specificity is unknown.

TCRdb fed the reads into MiXCR, producing one record per CDR3 protein. The data contain about 830,000 distinct CDR3 sequences, 32% of them singletons. Sample: cultured CD8+ T cells from PBMCs, taken from culture after CMV antigen stimulation. The chain combines TRBV2 with TRBJ1-2; 11 positions agree with TRBD1. The receptor comes from a human donor in good health (CMV status not recorded). Some clones in this sample may be carry-over from other donors' samples. CDR3 DNA sequence: TGTGCCAGCAGTCGGACAGGGGGCAGCCATGGCTACACCTTC. It specifies CASSRTGGSHGYTF.